A selection of T cell receptor beta chains follows, all from one sample in a study of cytomegalovirus exposure and HLA in healthy donors. Some clones are missing from TCRdb's copy, which holds only in-frame ones; the method was immunoSEQ multiplex PCR. Of under 150,000 clones in the sample, over 75% were seen once. Sequenced input: PBMCs. Receptors originate from a woman under 30 in good health and CMV-seronegative. The CDR3 runs from the conserved cysteine through the conserved F or W.

j_call	v_call	cdr3_aa
TRBJ1-5	TRBV19	CASSISGRSNQPQHF
TRBJ2-1	TRBV5-1	CASSLGQSYNEQFF
TRBJ2-1	TRBV6-1	CASSDGGSKKNEQFF
TRBJ2-1	TRBV5-1	CASSPGGAGSYNEQFF
TRBJ2-7	TRBV6-1	CASTQGASGFYEQYF
TRBJ1-1	TRBV19	CASSPIDGVNTEAFF
TRBJ1-4	TRBV19	CATSGTGWWKVFF
TRBJ2-7	TRBV11-2	CASSLGSSTEQYF
TRBJ2-1	TRBV7-9	CASRYGTGVYNEQFF
TRBJ1-1	TRBV9	CASSVVMGAEAFF
TRBJ1-5	TRBV2	CASSEAREYSNQPQHF
TRBJ2-5	TRBV6-5	CASSQGARKETQYF
TRBJ2-6	TRBV9	CASSDQQGTASGANVLTF
TRBJ2-7	TRBV6-6	CASSYDREQYF
TRBJ2-5	TRBV4-2	CASSPGTSGSGETQYF
TRBJ1-1	TRBV6-5	CASSYQTPNTEAFF
TRBJ1-5	TRBV19	CASSATGKNQPQHF
TRBJ1-2	TRBV6-5	CASSSTGTVYGYTF
TRBJ2-5	TRBV9	CASSVAWTGWETQYF
TRBJ1-1	TRBV19	CASNKLSGTGGAHTEAFF
TRBJ2-5	TRBV27	CASSFQGATLQETQYF
TRBJ2-3	TRBV2	CASSGGLAGYTDTQYF
TRBJ2-1	TRBV18	CASSFFSGRGNEQFF
TRBJ2-7	TRBV29-1	CSATDQGGVGTRSRQYF
TRBJ2-2	TRBV18	CASSPPSGEYTGELFF
TRBJ1-2	TRBV28	CASRTGGYGYTF
TRBJ1-5	TRBV5-1	CASSSHRGGQPQHF
TRBJ2-1	TRBV28	CASGTRDRAANEQFF
TRBJ2-1	TRBV19	CASRRTTFDEQFF
TRBJ2-1	TRBV7-9	CASSNFGGGYEQFF
TRBJ1-2	TRBV2	CASSEDFGQGDGYTF
TRBJ1-2	TRBV19	CASSIGGRREGFYGYTF
TRBJ2-1	TRBV5-1	CASRLGANEQFF
TRBJ2-3	TRBV5-1	CASSLGTATDTQYF